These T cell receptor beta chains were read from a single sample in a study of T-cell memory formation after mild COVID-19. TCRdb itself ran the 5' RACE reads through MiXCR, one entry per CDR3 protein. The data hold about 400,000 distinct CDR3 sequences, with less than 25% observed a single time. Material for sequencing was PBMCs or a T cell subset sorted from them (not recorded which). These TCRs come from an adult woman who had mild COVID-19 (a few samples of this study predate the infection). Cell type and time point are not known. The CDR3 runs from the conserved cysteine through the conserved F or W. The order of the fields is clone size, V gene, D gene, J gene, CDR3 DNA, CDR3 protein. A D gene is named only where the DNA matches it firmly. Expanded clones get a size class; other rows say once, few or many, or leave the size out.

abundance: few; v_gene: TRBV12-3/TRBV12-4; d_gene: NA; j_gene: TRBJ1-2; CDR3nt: TGTGCCAGCCGCTCGGCGGGTGACGGAAATGGCTACACCTTC; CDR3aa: CASRSAGDGNGYTF
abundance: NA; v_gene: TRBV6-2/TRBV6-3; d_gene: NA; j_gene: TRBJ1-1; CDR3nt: TGTGCCAGCAGTCTTATCTCGGGGAACACTGAAGCTTTCTTT; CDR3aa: CASSLISGNTEAFF
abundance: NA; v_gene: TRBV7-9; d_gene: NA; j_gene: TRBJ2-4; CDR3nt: TGTGCCAGCAGCTTAGGTACAGGAGCCAAAAACATTCAGTACTTC; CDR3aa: CASSLGTGAKNIQYF
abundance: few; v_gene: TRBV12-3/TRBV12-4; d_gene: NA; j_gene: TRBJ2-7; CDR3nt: TGTGCCAGCAGTTTAGGGGGGGTACTTTCCTACGAGCAGTACTTC; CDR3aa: CASSLGGVLSYEQYF
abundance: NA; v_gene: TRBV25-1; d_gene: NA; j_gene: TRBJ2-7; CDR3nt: TGTGCCAGCAGTGAAACAGGTACCTACGAGCAGTACTTC; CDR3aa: CASSETGTYEQYF
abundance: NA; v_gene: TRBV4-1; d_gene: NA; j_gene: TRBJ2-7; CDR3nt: TGCGCCAGCAGCCAAGACCAAGGAGACTACGAGCAGTACTTC; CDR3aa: CASSQDQGDYEQYF
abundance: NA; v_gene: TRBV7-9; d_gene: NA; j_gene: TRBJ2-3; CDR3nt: TGTGCCAGCTCTACGGGCATGAATACGCAGTATTTT; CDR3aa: CASSTGMNTQYF
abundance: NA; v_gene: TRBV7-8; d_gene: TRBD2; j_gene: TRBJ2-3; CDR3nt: TGTGCCAGCAGCCCGCGGGGGGGCCTCGCAGATACGCAGTATTTT; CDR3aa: CASSPRGGLADTQYF
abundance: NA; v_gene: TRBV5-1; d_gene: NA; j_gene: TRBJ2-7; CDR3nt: TGCGCCAGCAGCCTGCAGGGTCCCGCCTACGAGCAGTACTTC; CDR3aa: CASSLQGPAYEQYF
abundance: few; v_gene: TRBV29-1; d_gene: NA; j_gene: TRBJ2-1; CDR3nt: TGCAGCGTTGAACCCCACAATGAGCAGTTCTTC; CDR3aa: CSVEPHNEQFF
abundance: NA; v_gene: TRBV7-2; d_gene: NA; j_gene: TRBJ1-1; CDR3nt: TGTGCCAGCAGCTTAGCGCGGGGCCTAACAACTGAAGCTTTCTTT; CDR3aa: CASSLARGLTTEAFF
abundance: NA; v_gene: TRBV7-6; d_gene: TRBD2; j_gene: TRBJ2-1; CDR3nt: TGTGCCAGCAGCTCAGTCTCAGAACTAGCGGGGTCCTACAATGAGCAGTTCTTC; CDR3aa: CASSSVSELAGSYNEQFF
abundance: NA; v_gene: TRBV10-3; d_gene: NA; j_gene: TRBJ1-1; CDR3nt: TGTGCCATCAGATCTGGGGGGAACACTGAAGCTTTCTTT; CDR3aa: CAIRSGGNTEAFF
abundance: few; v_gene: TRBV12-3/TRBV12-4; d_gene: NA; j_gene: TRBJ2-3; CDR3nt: TGTGCCAGCAAAAGGAGAGTCACAGATACGCAGTATTTT; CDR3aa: CASKRRVTDTQYF
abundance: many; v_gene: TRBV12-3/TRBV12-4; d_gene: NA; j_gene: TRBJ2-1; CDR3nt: TGTGCCAGCAGTTTCGGACGGTCCTACAATGAGCAGTTCTTC; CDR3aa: CASSFGRSYNEQFF
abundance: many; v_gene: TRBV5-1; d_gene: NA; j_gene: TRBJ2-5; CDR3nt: TGCGCCAGCAGCTTGGTGGGGTCGGAGACCCAGTACTTC; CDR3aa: CASSLVGSETQYF
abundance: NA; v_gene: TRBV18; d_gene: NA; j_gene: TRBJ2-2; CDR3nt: TGTGCCAGCTCACCTACTGGGAATTATGTGAACACCGGGGAGCTGTTTTTT; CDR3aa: CASSPTGNYVNTGELFF
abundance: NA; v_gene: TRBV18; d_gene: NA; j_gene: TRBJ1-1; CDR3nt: TGTGCCAGCTCACCGGATGGGGGAGGCACTGAAGCTTTCTTT; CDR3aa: CASSPDGGGTEAFF
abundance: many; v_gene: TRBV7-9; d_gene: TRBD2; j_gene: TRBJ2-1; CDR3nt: TGTGCCAGCAGCTACCGAGCGGGAGCCCAGTTCTTC; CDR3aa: CASSYRAGAQFF
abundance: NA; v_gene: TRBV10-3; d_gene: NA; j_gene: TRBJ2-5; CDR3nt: TGTGCCATCAGTGAGTCACAGGGAGAGACCCAGTACTTC; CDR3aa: CAISESQGETQYF
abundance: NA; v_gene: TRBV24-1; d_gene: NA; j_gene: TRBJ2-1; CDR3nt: TGTGCCACCAGTGATTCTCCCCCCCGGGGGATATACAATGAGCAGTTCTTC; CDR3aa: CATSDSPPRGIYNEQFF
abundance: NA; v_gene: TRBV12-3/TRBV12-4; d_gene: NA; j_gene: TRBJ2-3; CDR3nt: TGTGCCAGCAGTTTAGTCCTCTGGGGACGACGCACAGATACGCAGTATTTT; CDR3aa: CASSLVLWGRRTDTQYF
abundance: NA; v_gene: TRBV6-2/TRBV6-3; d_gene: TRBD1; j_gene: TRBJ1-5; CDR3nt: TGTGCCAGCAGCCGACAGGGGTCGGGTCAGCCCCAGCATTTT; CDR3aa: CASSRQGSGQPQHF
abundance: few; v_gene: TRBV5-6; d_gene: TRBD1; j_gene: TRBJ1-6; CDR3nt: TGTGCCAGCAGCATCGGACAGGGTATGAATTCACCCCTCCACTTT; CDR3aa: CASSIGQGMNSPLHF
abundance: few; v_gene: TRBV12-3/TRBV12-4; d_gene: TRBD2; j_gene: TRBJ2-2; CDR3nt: TGTGCCAGCAGGAATAGCGGGAGGGCGGTCACCGGGGAGCTGTTTTTT; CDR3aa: CASRNSGRAVTGELFF
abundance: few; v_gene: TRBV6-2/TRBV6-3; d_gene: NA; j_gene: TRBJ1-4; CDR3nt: TGTGCCAGCAGTGGACAGCCTTATAATGAAAAACTGTTTTTT; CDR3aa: CASSGQPYNEKLFF
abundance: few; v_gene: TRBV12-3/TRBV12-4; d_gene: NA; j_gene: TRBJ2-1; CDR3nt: TGTGCCAGCAGCTTAGGGGGGGCCAATGAGCAGTTCTTC; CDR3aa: CASSLGGANEQFF
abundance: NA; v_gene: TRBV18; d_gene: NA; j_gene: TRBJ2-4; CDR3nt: TGTGCCAGCTCCCCCCCCCTGGTGAGGGGAAACATTCAGTACTTC; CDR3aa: CASSPPLVRGNIQYF
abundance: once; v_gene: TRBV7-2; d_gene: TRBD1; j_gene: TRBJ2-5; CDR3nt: TGTGCCAGCAGCAATGACAGGGGATCGGAGACCCAGTACTTC; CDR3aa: CASSNDRGSETQYF
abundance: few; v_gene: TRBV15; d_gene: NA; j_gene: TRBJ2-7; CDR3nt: TGTGCCACCAGCAGAGATGTGTCTTCGGGCGAGCAGTACTTC; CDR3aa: CATSRDVSSGEQYF
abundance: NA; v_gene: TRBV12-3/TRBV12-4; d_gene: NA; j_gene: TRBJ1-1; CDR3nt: TGTGCCAGCACCGAACGAGTGGATGAAGCTTTCTTT; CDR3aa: CASTERVDEAFF
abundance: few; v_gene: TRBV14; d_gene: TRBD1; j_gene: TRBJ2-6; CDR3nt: TGTGCCAGCAGCAAAACTCGGACAGGGGGGGTCCTCTCTGGGGCCAACGTCCTGACTTTC; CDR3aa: CASSKTRTGGVLSGANVLTF
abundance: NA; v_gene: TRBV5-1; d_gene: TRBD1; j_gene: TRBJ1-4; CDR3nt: TGCGCCAGCAGCTTGGGGGACAGTGAAAAACTGTTTTTT; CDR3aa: CASSLGDSEKLFF
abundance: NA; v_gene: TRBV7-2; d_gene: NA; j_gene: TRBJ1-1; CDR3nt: TGTGCCAGCAGCTTAGCCGGGGCGAGTGAAAAAGCTTTCTTT; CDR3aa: CASSLAGASEKAFF
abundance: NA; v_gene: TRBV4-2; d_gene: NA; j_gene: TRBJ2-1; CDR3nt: TGTGCCAGCAGCCAAGATCGGGTCTTTGAGCAGTTCTTC; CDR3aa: CASSQDRVFEQFF
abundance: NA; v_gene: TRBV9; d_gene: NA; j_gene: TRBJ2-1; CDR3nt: TGTGCCAGCAGCGTAGAGTCCGGGACTCGCTACAATGAGCAGTTCTTC; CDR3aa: CASSVESGTRYNEQFF
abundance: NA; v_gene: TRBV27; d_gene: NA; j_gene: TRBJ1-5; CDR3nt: TGTGCCAGCAGTTCTACCAGGGGTACGGTTCAGCCCCAGCATTTT; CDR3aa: CASSSTRGTVQPQHF
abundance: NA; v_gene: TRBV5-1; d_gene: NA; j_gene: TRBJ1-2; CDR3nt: TGCGCCAGCAGCAAAACTTCGACGGACCTAAACTATGGCTACACCTTC; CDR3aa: CASSKTSTDLNYGYTF
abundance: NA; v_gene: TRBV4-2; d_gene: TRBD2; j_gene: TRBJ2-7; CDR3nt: TGTGCCAGCAGCTTACGACTAGCGGGGAACTACGAGCAGTACTTC; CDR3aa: CASSLRLAGNYEQYF
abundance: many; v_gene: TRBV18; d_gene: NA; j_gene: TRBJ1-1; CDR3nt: TGTGCCAGCAGCCAAGGGAGGAACACTGAAGCTTTCTTT; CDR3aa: CASSQGRNTEAFF
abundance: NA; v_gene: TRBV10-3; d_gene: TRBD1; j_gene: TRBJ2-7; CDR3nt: TGTGCCATCAGCCCAAGGACAGGGTACAAAAACGAGCAGTACTTC; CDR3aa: CAISPRTGYKNEQYF
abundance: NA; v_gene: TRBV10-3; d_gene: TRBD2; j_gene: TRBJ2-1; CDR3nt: TGTGCCATCAAGCCGGGACTACAATACAATGAGCAGTTCTTC; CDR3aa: CAIKPGLQYNEQFF
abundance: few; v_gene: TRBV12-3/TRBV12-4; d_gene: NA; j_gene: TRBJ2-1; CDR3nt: TGTGCCAGCAGTTTAGCCTCAACTCACAATGAGCAGTTCTTC; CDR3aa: CASSLASTHNEQFF
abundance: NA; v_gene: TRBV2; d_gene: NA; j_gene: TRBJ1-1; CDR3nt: TGTGCCAGCGGCTTCGAGAGGGGGATGAACACTGAAGCTTTCTTT; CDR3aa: CASGFERGMNTEAFF
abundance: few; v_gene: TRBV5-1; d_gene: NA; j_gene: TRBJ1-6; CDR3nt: TGCGCCAGCAGCTTGGGGCAGGGAGATAATTCACCCCTCCACTTT; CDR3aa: CASSLGQGDNSPLHF
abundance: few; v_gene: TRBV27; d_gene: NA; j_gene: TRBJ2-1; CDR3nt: TGTGCCAGCCGAGGGGCATACAATGAGCAGTTCTTC; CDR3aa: CASRGAYNEQFF
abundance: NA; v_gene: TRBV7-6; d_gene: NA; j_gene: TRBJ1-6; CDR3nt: TGTGCCAGCAGCTCTAACGCGCGAAATTCACCCCTCCACTTT; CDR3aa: CASSSNARNSPLHF
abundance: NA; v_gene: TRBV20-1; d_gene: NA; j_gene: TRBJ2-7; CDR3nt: TGCAGTGCTCCCGACCGAAGCTCCTACGAGCAGTACTTC; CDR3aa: CSAPDRSSYEQYF
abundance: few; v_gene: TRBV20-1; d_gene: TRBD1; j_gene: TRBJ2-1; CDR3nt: TGCAGTGCTAAACAGGGGTACAATGAGCAGTTCTTC; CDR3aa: CSAKQGYNEQFF
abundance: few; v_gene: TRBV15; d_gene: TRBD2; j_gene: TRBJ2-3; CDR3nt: TGTGCCACCAGCGAGACTAGCGGGGGAGCAGATACGCAGTATTTT; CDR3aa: CATSETSGGADTQYF
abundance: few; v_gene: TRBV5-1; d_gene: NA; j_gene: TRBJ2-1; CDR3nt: TGCGCCAGCAGCCCACCACGGTTAAGCGGAATCCCCAAGGGTTACAATGAGCAGTTCTTC; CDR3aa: CASSPPRLSGIPKGYNEQFF
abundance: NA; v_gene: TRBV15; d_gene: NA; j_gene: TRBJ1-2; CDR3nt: TGTGCCACCAGCAGAGATTCCGGTTATGGCTACACCTTC; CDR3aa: CATSRDSGYGYTF